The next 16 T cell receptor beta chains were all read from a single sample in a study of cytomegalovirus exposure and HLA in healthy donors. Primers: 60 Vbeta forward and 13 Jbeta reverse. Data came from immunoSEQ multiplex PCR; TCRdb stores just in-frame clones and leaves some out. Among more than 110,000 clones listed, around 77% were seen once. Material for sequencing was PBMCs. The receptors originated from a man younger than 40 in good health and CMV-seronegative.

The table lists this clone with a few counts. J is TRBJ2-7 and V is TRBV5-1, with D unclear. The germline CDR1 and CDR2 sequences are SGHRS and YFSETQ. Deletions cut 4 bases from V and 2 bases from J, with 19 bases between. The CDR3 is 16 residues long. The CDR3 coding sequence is TGCGCCAGCAGCCCCGACTGGTCCAACCCAACCTACGAGCAGTACTTC. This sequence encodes CASSPDWSNPTYEQYF.

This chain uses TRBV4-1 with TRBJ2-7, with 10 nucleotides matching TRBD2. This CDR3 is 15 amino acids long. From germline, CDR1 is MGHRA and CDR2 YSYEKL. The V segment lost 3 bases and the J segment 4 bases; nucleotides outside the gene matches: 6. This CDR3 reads CASSHLAGGFYEQYF. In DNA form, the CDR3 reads TGCGCCAGCAGCCACTTAGCGGGAGGATTTTACGAGCAGTACTTC.

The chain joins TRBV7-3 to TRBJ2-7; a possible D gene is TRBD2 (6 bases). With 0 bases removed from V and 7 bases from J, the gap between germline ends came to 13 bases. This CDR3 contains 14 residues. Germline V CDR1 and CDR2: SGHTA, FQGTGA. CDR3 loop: CASSLTGGSSEQYF. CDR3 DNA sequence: TGTGCCAGCAGCTTAACTGGAGGGTCTTCGGAGCAGTACTTC.

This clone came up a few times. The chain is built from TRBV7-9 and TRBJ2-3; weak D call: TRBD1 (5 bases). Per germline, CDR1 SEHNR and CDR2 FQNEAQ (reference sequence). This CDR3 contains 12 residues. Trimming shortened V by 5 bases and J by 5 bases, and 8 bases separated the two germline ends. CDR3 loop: CASSPQGDTQYF. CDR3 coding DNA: TGTGCCAGCAGCCCTCAGGGAGATACGCAGTATTTT.

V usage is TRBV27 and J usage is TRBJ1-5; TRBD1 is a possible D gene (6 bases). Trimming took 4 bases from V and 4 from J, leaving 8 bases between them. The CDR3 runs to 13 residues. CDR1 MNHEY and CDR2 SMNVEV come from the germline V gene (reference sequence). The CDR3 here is CASSWTVNQPQHF. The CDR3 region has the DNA TGTGCCAGCAGTTGGACAGTAAATCAGCCCCAGCATTTT.

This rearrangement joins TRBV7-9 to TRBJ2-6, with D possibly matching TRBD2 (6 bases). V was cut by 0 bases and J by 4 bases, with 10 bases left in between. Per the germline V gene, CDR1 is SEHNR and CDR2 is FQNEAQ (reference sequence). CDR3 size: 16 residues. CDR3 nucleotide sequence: TGTGCCAGCAGCTTAGCTGGGACTCTGGGGGCCAACGTCCTGACTTTC. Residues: CASSLAGTLGANVLTF.

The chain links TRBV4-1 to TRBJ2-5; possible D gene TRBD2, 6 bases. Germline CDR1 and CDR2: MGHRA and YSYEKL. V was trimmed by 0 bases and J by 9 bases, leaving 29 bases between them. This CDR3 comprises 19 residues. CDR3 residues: CASSQDLGGLAGRKRSQYF. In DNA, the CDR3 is TGCGCCAGCAGCCAAGATCTCGGGGGTCTTGCCGGGAGAAAGAGGTCCCAGTACTTC.

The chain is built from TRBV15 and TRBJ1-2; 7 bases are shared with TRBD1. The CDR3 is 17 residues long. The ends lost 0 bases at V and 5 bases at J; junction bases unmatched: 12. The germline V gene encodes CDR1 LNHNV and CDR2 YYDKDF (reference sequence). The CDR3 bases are TGTGCCACCAGCAGAGATCCTGCGGGGACAGAAACATATGGCTACACCTTC. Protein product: CATSRDPAGTETYGYTF.

Here the CDR3 reads CASSIPLRSDLRAKNIQYF. CDR3 bases: TGTGCCAGTAGTATCCCCCTGAGATCTGATCTTAGAGCCAAAAACATTCAGTACTTC. The genes are TRBV19 and TRBJ2-4; no definite D call. The CDR3 has 19 amino acids. Germline CDR1 reads LNHDA; CDR2 reads SQIVND (reference sequence). V lost 3 bases, J lost 0 bases, and 21 bases lay in between.

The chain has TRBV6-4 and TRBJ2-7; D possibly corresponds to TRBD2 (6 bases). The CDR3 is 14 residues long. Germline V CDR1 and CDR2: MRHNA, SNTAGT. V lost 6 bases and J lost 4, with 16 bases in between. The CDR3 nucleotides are TGTGCCAGCAGCGGGTCGACTAGTAGGTACGAGCAGTACTTC. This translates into CASSGSTSRYEQYF.

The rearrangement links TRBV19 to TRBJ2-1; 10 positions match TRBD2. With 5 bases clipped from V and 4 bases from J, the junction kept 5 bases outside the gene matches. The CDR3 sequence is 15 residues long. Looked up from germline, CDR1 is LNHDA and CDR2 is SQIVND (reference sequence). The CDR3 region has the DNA TGTGCCAGTAGTCCCCAGCGGGGGGGGTACAATGAGCAGTTCTTC. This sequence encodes CASSPQRGGYNEQFF.

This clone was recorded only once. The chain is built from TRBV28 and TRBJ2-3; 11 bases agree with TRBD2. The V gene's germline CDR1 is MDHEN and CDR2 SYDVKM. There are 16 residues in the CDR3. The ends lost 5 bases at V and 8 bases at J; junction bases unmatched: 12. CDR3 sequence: CASSPLAGGVFSTQYF. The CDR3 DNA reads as TGTGCCAGCAGTCCTCTAGCGGGGGGCGTTTTCAGTACGCAGTATTTT. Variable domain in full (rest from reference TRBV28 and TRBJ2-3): DVKVTQSSRYLVKRTGEKVFLECVQDMDHENMFWYRQDPGLGLRLIYFSYDVKMKEKGDIPEGYSVSREKKERFSLILESASTNQTSMYLCASSPLAGGVFSTQYFGPGTRLTVL.

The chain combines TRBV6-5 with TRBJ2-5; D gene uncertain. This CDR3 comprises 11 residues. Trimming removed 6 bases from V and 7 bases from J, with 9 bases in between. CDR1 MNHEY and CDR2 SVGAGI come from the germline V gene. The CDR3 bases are TGTGCCAGCAGATTCACTGGGACCCAGTACTTC. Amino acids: CASRFTGTQYF.

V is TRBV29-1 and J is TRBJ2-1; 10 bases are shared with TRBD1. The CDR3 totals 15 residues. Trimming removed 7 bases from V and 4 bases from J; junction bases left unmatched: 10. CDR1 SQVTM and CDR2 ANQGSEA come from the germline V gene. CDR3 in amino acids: CSARQGANLYNEQFF. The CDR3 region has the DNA TGCAGCGCTAGACAGGGGGCAAATCTTTACAATGAGCAGTTCTTC.

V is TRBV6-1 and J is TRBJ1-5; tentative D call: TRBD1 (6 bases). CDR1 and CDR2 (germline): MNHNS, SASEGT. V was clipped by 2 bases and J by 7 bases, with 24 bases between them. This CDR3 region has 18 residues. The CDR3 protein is CASSETNPGQSFSQPQHF. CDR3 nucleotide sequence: TGTGCCAGCAGTGAAACAAACCCGGGACAATCTTTTAGCCAGCCCCAGCATTTT.

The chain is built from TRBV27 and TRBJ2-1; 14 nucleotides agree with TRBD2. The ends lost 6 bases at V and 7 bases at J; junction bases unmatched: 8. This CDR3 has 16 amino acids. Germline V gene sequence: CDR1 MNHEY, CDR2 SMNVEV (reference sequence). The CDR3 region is CASRKGLAGAVNEQFF. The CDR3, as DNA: TGTGCCAGCAGGAAGGGACTAGCGGGGGCAGTGAATGAGCAGTTCTTC.